A single sample gave rise to the 27 T cell receptor beta chains below, sequenced in a study of T cells in Graves' hyperthyroidism and ophthalmopathy. The investigators amplified TCR beta CDR3 regions from RNA transcripts. Primed by the HTBI set, a first-round RT-PCR was run on the TCR CDR3. TCRdb processed the multiplex PCR reads anew with MiXCR; each CDR3 protein has one entry. The data contain around 540,000 distinct CDR3 sequences, 40% to 55% of them singletons. The sequenced sample consisted of peripheral blood or thyroid tissue (not recorded which). The receptors here all came from a woman younger than 35 with Graves' hyperthyroidism.

CDR3 sequence reads: CASSMRRGRPQHF. The CDR3 DNA is TGTGCCAGTAGTATGAGAAGGGGGCGGCCCCAGCATTTT. The genes are TRBV19 and TRBJ1-5; 7 bases are a match to TRBD1. The V and J ends lost 3 bases and 9 bases, in that order; junction bases with no gene match: 5. The CDR3 extends over 13 amino acids. CDR1 and CDR2 from the germline V gene are LNHDA and SQIVND (reference sequence).

V usage is TRBV20-1 and J usage is TRBJ1-1; no reliable D call. The V end was cut by 5 bases, the J end by 6 bases, with 10 bases between. The CDR3 has 11 residues. CDR1 DFQATT and CDR2 SNEGSKA come from the germline V gene (reference sequence). The CDR3 nucleotides are TGCAGTGCTCATGATGAACCTGAAGCTTTCTTT. Translating gives CSAHDEPEAFF.

This clonotype was found many times. V and J are TRBV10-3 and TRBJ1-3; tentative D call: TRBD1 (5 bases). Trimming pared 10 bases from V and 0 bases from J, leaving 16 bases between. Germline values: CDR1 ENHRY, CDR2 SYGVKD. The CDR3 extends over 15 amino acids. CDR3 sequence reads: CATGTDQSSGNTIYF. In nucleotides, the CDR3 is TGTGCCACGGGGACCGACCAGAGCTCTGGAAACACCATATATTTT.

J is TRBJ1-5 and V is TRBV29-1; 7 nucleotides agree with TRBD1. The CDR3 is made up of 15 amino acids. Germline CDR1 reads SQVTM; CDR2 reads ANQGSEA. V lost 8 bases, J lost 7 bases, and 17 bases stayed unmatched. The CDR3 region is CSQERGRGRQQPQHF. CDR3 sequence (DNA): TGCAGCCAAGAAAGGGGCAGGGGGAGGCAACAGCCCCAGCATTTT. Based on the CDR3 plus reference TRBV29-1 and TRBJ1-5, the full variable domain is SAVISQKPSRDICQRGTSLTIQCQVDSQVTMMFWYRQQPGQSLTLIATANQGSEATYESGFVIDKFPISRPNLTFSTLTVSNMSPEDSSIYLCSQERGRGRQQPQHFGDGTRLSIL.

V is TRBV7-9 and J is TRBJ1-1, with D uncertain. Germline values: CDR1 SEHNR, CDR2 FQNEAQ (reference sequence). There are 14 residues in the CDR3. V was cut by 1 base and J by 2 bases, with 8 bases left in between. The chain's CDR3 is CASSLEGSNTEAFF. The CDR3 nucleotides read TGTGCCAGCAGCTTAGAGGGCAGTAACACTGAAGCTTTCTTT.

V is TRBV5-6 and J is TRBJ1-2; no reliable D call. The CDR3 totals 14 residues. The germline gives CDR1 SGHDT, CDR2 YYEEEE. Trimming stripped 1 base from V and 3 bases from J, with 10 bases between. The CDR3 nucleotides are TGTGCCAGCAGCTTGATGACAAGGGACTATGGCTACACCTTC. Translated: CASSLMTRDYGYTF.

The V and J genes are TRBV5-1 and TRBJ2-7, with 9 bases identical to TRBD1. The CDR3 has 14 amino acids. Trimming removed 0 bases from V and 6 bases from J; junction bases left unmatched: 4. Per germline, CDR1 SGHRS and CDR2 YFSETQ. The CDR3 coding sequence is TGCGCCAGCAGCTTGGGGGACAGGGTTACCGAGCAGTACTTC. Translated: CASSLGDRVTEQYF.

A note on this clonotype: A much larger clone lies one base from this, so it may be a read error. As the CDR3 is not closed by the conserved phenylalanine or tryptophan, this likely results from a read error. The rearrangement joins TRBV7-2 to TRBJ1-2, with a tentative D call TRBD1 (5 bases). The V gene's germline CDR1 is SGHTA and CDR2 FQGNSA. CDR3 length: 15 residues. Trimming stripped 5 bases from V and 8 bases from J, with 21 bases between. The CDR3 DNA reads as TGTGCCAGCAGCCTAGGGTTTGGGGGACCCAGGGGCTACACCCTC. Translating gives CASSLGFGGPRGYTL.

This clonotype was seen a handful of times. The rearrangement joins TRBV4-1 to TRBJ2-2, with 7 nucleotides matching TRBD1. V shed 4 bases, J shed 7 bases, and the junction held 6 bases outside the gene matches. This CDR3 has 14 residues. Per germline, CDR1 MGHRA and CDR2 YSYEKL. The CDR3 nucleotides are TGCGCCAGCAGCCGAGTAGGGGGCGGCGGGGAGCTGTTTTTT. As protein: CASSRVGGGGELFF.

The chain has TRBV2 and TRBJ1-4; tentative D call: TRBD1 (5 bases). The CDR3 loop spans 12 amino acids. The germline CDR1 and CDR2 sequences are SNHLY and FYNNEI. Trimming took 8 bases from V and 8 from J, leaving 12 bases between them. DNA for the CDR3: TGTGCCAGCGGTCATGGGGGGGAAAAACTGTTTTTT. Translating it yields CASGHGGEKLFF.

Concerning this clonotype: At one of its ends the junction is not consistent with the germline gene, which may arise from a read error. This sequence joins TRBV15 and TRBJ1-1; TRBD1 is a possible D gene (6 bases). Germline V gene sequence: CDR1 LNHNV, CDR2 YYDKDF (reference sequence). The CDR3 consists of 11 residues. DNA for the CDR3: TGTGCCCCCAGGGGGAACACTGAAGCTTTCTTT. Encoded protein: CAPRGNTEAFF. Full variable domain (outside the CDR3, taken from reference TRBV15 and TRBJ1-1): DAMVIQNPRYQVTQFGKPVTLSCSQTLNHNVMYWYQQKSSQAPKLLFHYYDKDFNNEADTPDNFQSRRPNTSFCFLDIRSPGLGDTAMYLCAPRGNTEAFFGQGTRLTVV.

The rearrangement uses TRBV20-1 and TRBJ2-5; D uncertain. V gave up 1 base and J gave up 4 bases, with 7 bases separating them. Germline V gene data show CDR1 as DFQATT and CDR2 as SNEGSKA (reference sequence). This CDR3 has 12 residues. CDR3 amino acids: CSARVGRETQYF. The CDR3 DNA reads as TGCAGTGCTAGAGTAGGGCGAGAGACCCAGTACTTC.

The sample holds many counts of this clonotype. The chain has TRBV12-3 or TRBV12-4 and TRBJ1-1, with no clear D. V shed 7 bases and J shed 1 base, with 13 bases lying between them. This CDR3 has 14 amino acids. The CDR3: CASTLRATNTEAFF. As DNA, the CDR3 is TGTGCCAGCACCCTCCGTGCGACGAACACTGAAGCTTTCTTT.

A word on this clonotype: A much larger clonotype is one base distant, so this may be a read error. This chain connects TRBV2 to TRBJ1-1, with a tentative D call TRBD1 (5 bases). The CDR3 sequence is 13 residues long. V lost 10 bases and J 1 base, leaving 13 bases between the germline ends. Germline CDR1 reads SNHLY; CDR2 reads FYNNEI. The CDR3 is CATQGARNTEAFF. CDR3 DNA: TGTGCCACCCAGGGCGCGAGGAACACTGAAGCTTTCTTT.

V and J are TRBV10-3 and TRBJ2-7, with TRBD2 matching 13 bases. Losses at the gene ends were 3 bases for V and 7 bases for J; bases not matched to a gene: 9. The CDR3 sequence is 16 residues long. Germline assignment: CDR1 ENHRY and CDR2 SYGVKD. CDR3 amino acids: CAISDPPGLAGQEQYF. CDR3 DNA sequence: TGTGCCATCAGTGACCCCCCGGGACTAGCGGGGCAAGAGCAGTACTTC.

The gene calls are TRBV7-6 and TRBJ1-2; D ambiguous. V was trimmed by 5 bases and J by 8 bases, leaving 18 bases between them. In germline, CDR1 is SGHVS, CDR2 FNYEAQ. The length of the CDR3 is 14 residues. The CDR3, as DNA: TGTGCCAGCAGCCTTAATAGAGATTCGGGAGGCTACACCTTC. This codes for CASSLNRDSGGYTF.

The chain recombines TRBV2 with TRBJ1-5; D unclear. The V end was cut by 5 bases, the J end by 0 bases, with 17 bases between. Germline assignment: CDR1 SNHLY and CDR2 FYNNEI. The CDR3 has 17 amino acids. The CDR3, as DNA: TGTGCCAGCAGTACGTATGTTTCGGAGTATAGCAATCAGCCCCAGCATTTT. This sequence encodes CASSTYVSEYSNQPQHF.

This clonotype appeared a single time. A much larger clone differs from this one at a single base, so this may be a read error. The CDR3 nucleotides are TGTGCCAGCAGCATGACAGAGGGGACTGAAGCTTTCTTT. Its protein is CASSMTEGTEAFF. The chain joins TRBV7-9 to TRBJ1-1; D is perhaps TRBD1 (5 bases). The V gene's germline CDR1 is SEHNR and CDR2 FQNEAQ (reference sequence). The CDR3 totals 13 residues. Trimming cost V 5 bases and J 5 bases, with 12 bases left between them. Full variable domain (rest looked up from reference TRBV7-9 and TRBJ1-1): DTGVSQNPRHKITKRGQNVTFRCDPISEHNRLYWYRQTLGQGPEFLTYFQNEAQLEKSRLLSDRFSAERPKGSFSTLEIQRTEQGDSAMYLCASSMTEGTEAFFGQGTRLTVV.

This clonotype was found many times. The chain recombines TRBV7-9 with TRBJ2-7, with D perhaps TRBD2 (6 bases). This CDR3 has 15 amino acids. V was cut by 7 bases and J by 6 bases, with 22 bases left in between. Germline CDR1 and CDR2: SEHNR and FQNEAQ (reference sequence). This CDR3 reads CASTAAGRIQGEQYF. The DNA of the CDR3 is TGTGCCAGCACCGCGGCGGGGCGAATCCAGGGCGAGCAGTACTTC.

This clonotype was recorded many times. The chain recombines TRBV5-1 with TRBJ1-2; D ambiguous. The CDR3 runs 12 residues. Germline V gene sequence: CDR1 SGHRS, CDR2 YFSETQ. With 1 base removed from V and 7 bases from J, the gap between germline ends came to 8 bases. CDR3 coding DNA: TGCGCCAGCAGCTTGAACCAACTTGGCTACACCTTC. As protein: CASSLNQLGYTF. Filled out from reference TRBV5-1 and TRBJ1-2, the complete variable domain reads KAGVTQTPRYLIKTRGQQVTLSCSPISGHRSVSWYQQTPGQGLQFLFEYFSETQRNKGNFPGRFSGRQFSNSRSEMNVSTLELGDSALYLCASSLNQLGYTFGSGTRLTVV.

This clonotype turned up a few times. V gene TRBV20-1 combines with J gene TRBJ2-7; D remains unclear. CDR3 size: 13 residues. The V end was cut by 3 bases, the J end by 2 bases, with 11 bases between. CDR1 is DFQATT, CDR2 SNEGSKA, per germline (reference sequence). The CDR3 DNA follows: TGCAGTGCTAGTCATTCAGACGCCTACGAGCAGTACTTC. It yields the protein CSASHSDAYEQYF.

CDR3 in amino acids: CASGLVQGGGQPQHF. The CDR3 nucleotides read TGTGCTAGTGGTTTGGTACAGGGGGGCGGCCAGCCCCAGCATTTT. The J gene is TRBJ1-5, the V gene TRBV12-5; 8 positions match TRBD1. The CDR3 length is 15 residues. Germline V gene data show CDR1 as LGHNT and CDR2 as FRNRAP. V lost 0 bases and J lost 7; bases outside the gene matches: 5.

About this clonotype itself: Because it lacks the conserved phenylalanine or tryptophan at the end, this CDR3 is likely a read error. Because the CDR3's place on the DNA is in doubt, the DNA is left out and the CDR3 is given as listed by TCRdb. V is TRBV7-2 and J is TRBJ1-6; TRBD1 reflects the table's D call only, with no check against the DNA. A total of 8 residues make up the CDR3, ends included. Germline V gene sequence: CDR1 SGHTA, CDR2 FQGNSA. The CDR3 reads CASSYGNA.

V is TRBV2 and J is TRBJ2-3; D remains ambiguous. The CDR3 is 11 residues long. V was shortened by 6 bases and J by 8 bases, with 9 bases between the two germline ends. From germline, CDR1 is SNHLY and CDR2 FYNNEI. CDR3 DNA: TGTGCCAGCAGGATAGGTCCTACGCAGTATTTT. The encoded protein is CASRIGPTQYF.

CDR3 region: CASSQGASGGPAYEQYF. The CDR3 DNA sequence: TGTGCCAGCAGCCAAGGGGCGTCGGGAGGGCCGGCCTACGAGCAGTACTTC. The rearrangement uses TRBV7-9 and TRBJ2-7, with TRBD2 matching over 8 bases. The CDR3 runs to 17 residues. After removal of 5 bases from V and 2 bases from J, the junction contained 14 bases not matched to a gene. The germline gives CDR1 SEHNR, CDR2 FQNEAQ (reference sequence). Based on the CDR3 plus reference TRBV7-9 and TRBJ2-7, the full variable domain is DTGVSQNPRHKITKRGQNVTFRCDPISEHNRLYWYRQTLGQGPEFLTYFQNEAQLEKSRLLSDRFSAERPKGSFSTLEIQRTEQGDSAMYLCASSQGASGGPAYEQYFGPGTRLTVT.

This clonotype appeared many times. The chain recombines TRBV7-2 with TRBJ2-5; a weak D match, TRBD2 (5 bases). Per the germline V gene, CDR1 is SGHTA and CDR2 is FQGNSA. This CDR3 has 13 amino acids. V was shortened by 5 bases and J by 2 bases, with 9 bases between the two germline ends. CDR3 in amino acids: CASSPGNQETQYF. CDR3 nucleotides: TGTGCCAGCAGCCCGGGGAATCAAGAGACCCAGTACTTC.

Many counts were recorded for this clonotype. V usage is TRBV2 and J usage is TRBJ1-1; TRBD1 agrees at 9 bases. The CDR3 is 14 amino acids. V lost 6 bases to trimming and J lost 2 bases; unmatched junction nucleotides: 4. Per the germline V gene, CDR1 is SNHLY and CDR2 is FYNNEI. The chain's CDR3 is CASRLQGANTEAFF. The CDR3 DNA follows: TGTGCCAGCAGGCTACAGGGGGCTAACACTGAAGCTTTCTTT.